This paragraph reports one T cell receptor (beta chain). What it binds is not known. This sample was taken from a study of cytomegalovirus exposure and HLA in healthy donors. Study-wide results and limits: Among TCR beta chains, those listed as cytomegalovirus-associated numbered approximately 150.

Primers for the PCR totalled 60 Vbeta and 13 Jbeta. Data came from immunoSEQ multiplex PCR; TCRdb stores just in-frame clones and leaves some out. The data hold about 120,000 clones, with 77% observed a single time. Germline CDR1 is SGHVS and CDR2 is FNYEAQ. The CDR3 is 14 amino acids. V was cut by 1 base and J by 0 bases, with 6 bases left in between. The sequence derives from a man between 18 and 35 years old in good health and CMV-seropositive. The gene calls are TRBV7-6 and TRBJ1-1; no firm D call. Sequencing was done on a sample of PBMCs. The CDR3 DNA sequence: TGTGCCAGCAGCTTAGGAGGGATGAACACTGAAGCTTTCTTT. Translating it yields CASSLGGMNTEAFF. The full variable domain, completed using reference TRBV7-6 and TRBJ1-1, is GAGVSQSPRYKVTKRGQDVALRCDPISGHVSLYWYRQALGQGPEFLTYFNYEAQQDKSGLPNDRFSAERPEGSISTLTIQRTEQRDSAMYRCASSLGGMNTEAFFGQGTRLTVV.